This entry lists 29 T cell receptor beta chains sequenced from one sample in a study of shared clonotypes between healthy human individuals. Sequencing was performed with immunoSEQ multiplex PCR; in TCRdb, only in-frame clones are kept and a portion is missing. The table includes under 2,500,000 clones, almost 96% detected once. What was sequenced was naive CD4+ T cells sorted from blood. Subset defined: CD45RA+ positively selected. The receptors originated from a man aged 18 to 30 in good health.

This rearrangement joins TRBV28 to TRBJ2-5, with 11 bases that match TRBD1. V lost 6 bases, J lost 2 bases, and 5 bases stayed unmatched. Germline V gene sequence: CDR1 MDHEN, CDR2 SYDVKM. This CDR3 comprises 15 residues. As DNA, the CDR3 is TGTGCCAGCAGCACTGGGACAGGGGGACAAGAGACCCAGTACTTC. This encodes CASSTGTGGQETQYF. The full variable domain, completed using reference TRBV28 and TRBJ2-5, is DVKVTQSSRYLVKRTGEKVFLECVQDMDHENMFWYRQDPGLGLRLIYFSYDVKMKEKGDIPEGYSVSREKKERFSLILESASTNQTSMYLCASSTGTGGQETQYFGPGTRLLVL.

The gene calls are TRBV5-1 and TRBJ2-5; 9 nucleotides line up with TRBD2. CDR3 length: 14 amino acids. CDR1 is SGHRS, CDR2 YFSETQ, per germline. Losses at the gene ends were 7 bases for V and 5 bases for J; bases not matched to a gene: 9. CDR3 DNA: TGCGCCAGCTCTGATAGCGGGAGTTGGGAGACCCAGTACTTC. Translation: CASSDSGSWETQYF.

CDR3 protein: CASSEWGNRIYGYTF. CDR3 coding DNA: TGTGCCAGCAGCGAATGGGGTAATCGGATATATGGCTACACCTTC. The chain combines TRBV6-5 with TRBJ1-2; no firm D call. The CDR3 extends over 15 amino acids. Per the germline V gene, CDR1 is MNHEY and CDR2 is SVGAGI. With 6 bases removed from V and 5 bases from J, the gap between germline ends came to 19 bases.

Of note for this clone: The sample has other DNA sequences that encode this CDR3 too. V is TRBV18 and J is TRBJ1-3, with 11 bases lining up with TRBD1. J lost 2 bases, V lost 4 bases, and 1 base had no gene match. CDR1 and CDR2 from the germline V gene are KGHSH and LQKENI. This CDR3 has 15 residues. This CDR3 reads CASSQGQGAGNTIYF. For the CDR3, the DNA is TGTGCCAGCTCACAGGGACAGGGGGCTGGAAACACCATATATTTT.

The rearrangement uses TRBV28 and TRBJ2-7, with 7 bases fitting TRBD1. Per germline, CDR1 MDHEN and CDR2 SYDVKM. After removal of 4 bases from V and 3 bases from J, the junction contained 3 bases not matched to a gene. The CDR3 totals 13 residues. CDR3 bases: TGTGCCAGCAGTTGGGGACAGTACTACGAGCAGTACTTC. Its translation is CASSWGQYYEQYF.

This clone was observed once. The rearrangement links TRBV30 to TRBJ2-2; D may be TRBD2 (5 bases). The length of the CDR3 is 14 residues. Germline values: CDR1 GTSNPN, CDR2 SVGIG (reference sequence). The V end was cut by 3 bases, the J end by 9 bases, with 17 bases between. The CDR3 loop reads CAWRAAGEGWELFF. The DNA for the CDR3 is TGTGCCTGGAGGGCCGCCGGGGAAGGGTGGGAGCTGTTTTTT.

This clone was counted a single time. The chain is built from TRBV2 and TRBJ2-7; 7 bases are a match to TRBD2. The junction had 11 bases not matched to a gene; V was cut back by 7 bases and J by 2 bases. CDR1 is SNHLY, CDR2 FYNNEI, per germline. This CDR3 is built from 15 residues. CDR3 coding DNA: TGTGCCAGCACCAAATGGGGCGGGGGAACCTACGAGCAGTACTTC. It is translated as CASTKWGGGTYEQYF.

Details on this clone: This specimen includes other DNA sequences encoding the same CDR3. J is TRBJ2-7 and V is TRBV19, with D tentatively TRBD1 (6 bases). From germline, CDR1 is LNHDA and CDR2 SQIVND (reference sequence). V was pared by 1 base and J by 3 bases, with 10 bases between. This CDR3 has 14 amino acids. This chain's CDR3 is CASSIGTDSYEQYF. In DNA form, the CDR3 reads TGTGCCAGTAGTATAGGGACAGACAGCTACGAGCAGTACTTC.

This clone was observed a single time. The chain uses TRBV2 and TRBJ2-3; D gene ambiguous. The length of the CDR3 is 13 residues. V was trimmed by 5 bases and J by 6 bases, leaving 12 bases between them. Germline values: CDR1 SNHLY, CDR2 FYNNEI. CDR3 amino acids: CASSPPGADTQYF. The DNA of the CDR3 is TGTGCCAGCAGTCCCCCGGGCGCGGATACGCAGTATTTT.

The DNA for the CDR3 is TGTGCCAGCAGTTACTCGATTCGCCCCAGAAACGAGCAGTACTTC. Residues: CASSYSIRPRNEQYF. The chain is built from TRBV6-5 and TRBJ2-5, with no clear D. The J call may be in error: the DNA end matches TRBJ2-7 better. The V gene's germline CDR1 is MNHEY and CDR2 SVGAGI. CDR3 length: 15 amino acids.

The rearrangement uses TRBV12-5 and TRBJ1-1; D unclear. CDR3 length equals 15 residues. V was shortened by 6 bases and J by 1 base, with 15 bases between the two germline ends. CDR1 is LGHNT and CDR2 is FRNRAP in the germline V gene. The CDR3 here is CASGSRGGKNTEAFF. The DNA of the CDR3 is TGTGCTAGTGGCTCACGAGGAGGGAAGAACACTGAAGCTTTCTTT.

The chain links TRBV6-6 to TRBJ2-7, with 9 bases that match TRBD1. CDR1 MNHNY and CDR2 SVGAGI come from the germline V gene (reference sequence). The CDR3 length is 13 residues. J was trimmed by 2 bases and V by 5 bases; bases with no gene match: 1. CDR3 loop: CASSGTGPYEQYF. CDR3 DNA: TGTGCCAGCAGTGGGACAGGGCCCTACGAGCAGTACTTC.

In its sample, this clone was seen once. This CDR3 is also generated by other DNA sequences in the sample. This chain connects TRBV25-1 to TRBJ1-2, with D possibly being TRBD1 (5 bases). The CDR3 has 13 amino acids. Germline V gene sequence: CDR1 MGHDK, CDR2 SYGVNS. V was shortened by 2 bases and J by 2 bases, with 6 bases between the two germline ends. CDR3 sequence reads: CASSERGNYGYTF. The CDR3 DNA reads TGTGCCAGCAGTGAACGGGGGAACTATGGCTACACCTTC.

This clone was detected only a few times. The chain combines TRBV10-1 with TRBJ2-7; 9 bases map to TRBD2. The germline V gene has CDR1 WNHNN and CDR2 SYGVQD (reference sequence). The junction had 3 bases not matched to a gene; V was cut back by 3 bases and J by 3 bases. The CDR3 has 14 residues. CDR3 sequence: CASSDPAGGYEQYF. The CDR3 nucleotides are TGCGCCAGCAGTGACCCAGCGGGGGGCTACGAGCAGTACTTC.

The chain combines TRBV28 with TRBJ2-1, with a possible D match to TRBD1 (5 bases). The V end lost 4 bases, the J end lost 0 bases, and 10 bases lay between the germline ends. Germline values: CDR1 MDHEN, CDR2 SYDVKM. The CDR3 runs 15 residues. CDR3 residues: CASSSTGSSYNEQFF. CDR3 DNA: TGTGCCAGCAGTTCAACAGGTAGCTCCTACAATGAGCAGTTCTTC.

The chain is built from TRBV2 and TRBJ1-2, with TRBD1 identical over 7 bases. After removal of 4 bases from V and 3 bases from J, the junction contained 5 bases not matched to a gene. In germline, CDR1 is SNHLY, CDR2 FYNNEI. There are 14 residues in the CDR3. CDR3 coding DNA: TGTGCCAGCAGTGTTTGGGACAGTTACTATGGCTACACCTTC. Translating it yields CASSVWDSYYGYTF.

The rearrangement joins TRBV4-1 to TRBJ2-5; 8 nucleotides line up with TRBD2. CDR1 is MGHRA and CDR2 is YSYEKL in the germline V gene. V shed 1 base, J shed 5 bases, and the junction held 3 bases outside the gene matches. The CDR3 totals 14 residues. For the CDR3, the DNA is TGCGCCAGCAGCCAAGGCGGGGGGTCGGAGACCCAGTACTTC. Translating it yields CASSQGGGSETQYF.

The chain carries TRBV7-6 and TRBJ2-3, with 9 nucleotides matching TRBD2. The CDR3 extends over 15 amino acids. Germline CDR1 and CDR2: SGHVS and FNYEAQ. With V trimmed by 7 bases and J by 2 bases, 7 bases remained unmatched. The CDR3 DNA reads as TGTGCCAGCACCCAAGCGGGAGGTTTCACAGATACGCAGTATTTT. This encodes CASTQAGGFTDTQYF.

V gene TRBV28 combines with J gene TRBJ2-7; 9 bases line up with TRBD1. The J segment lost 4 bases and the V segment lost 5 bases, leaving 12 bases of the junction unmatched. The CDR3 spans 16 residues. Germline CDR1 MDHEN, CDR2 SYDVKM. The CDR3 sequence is CASSHPAGTGFYEQYF. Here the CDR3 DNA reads TGTGCCAGCAGTCACCCCGCCGGGACAGGGTTTTACGAGCAGTACTTC.

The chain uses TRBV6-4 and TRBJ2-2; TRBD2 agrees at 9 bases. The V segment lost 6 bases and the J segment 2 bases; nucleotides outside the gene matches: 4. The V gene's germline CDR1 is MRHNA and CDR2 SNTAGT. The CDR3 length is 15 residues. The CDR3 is CASSMRGGNTGELFF. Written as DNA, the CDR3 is TGTGCCAGCAGCATGCGGGGGGGAAACACCGGGGAGCTGTTTTTT.

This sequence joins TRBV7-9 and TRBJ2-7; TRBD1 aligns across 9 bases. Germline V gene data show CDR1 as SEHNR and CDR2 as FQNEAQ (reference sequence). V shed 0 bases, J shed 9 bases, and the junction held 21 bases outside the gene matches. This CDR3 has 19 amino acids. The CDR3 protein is CASSLAGGPGDRERLRQYF. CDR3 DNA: TGTGCCAGCAGCTTAGCGGGGGGCCCAGGGGACAGGGAAAGACTACGGCAGTACTTC.

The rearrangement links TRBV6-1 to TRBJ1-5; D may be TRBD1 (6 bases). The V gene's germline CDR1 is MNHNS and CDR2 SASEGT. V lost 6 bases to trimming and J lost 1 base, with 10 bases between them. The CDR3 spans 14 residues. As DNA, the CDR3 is TGTGCCAGCAGGGCTCAGGGGAGCAATCAGCCCCAGCATTTT. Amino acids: CASRAQGSNQPQHF.

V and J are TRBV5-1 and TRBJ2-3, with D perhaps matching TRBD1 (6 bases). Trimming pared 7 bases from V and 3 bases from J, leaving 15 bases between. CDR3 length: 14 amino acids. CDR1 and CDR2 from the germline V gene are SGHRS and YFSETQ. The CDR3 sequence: CASRLGQTTDTQYF. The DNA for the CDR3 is TGCGCCAGCCGCCTTGGACAGACGACAGATACGCAGTATTTT.

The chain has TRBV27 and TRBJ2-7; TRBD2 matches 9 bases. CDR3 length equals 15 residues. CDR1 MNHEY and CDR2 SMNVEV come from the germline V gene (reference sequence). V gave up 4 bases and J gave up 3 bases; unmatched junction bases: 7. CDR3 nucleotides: TGTGCCAGCAGTTACGAGCGGGGGGCAAACTACGAGCAGTACTTC. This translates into CASSYERGANYEQYF.

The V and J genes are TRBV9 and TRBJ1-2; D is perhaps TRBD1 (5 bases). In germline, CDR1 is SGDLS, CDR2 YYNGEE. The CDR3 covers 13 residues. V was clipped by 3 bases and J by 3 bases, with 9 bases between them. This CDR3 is CASSGRDYYGYTF. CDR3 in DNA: TGTGCCAGCAGCGGCCGGGACTACTATGGCTACACCTTC.

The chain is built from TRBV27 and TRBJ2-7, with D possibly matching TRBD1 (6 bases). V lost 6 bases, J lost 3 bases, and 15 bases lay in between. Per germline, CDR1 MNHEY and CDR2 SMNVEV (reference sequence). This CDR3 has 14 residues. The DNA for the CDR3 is TGTGCCAGCAGCCCACAGGGAGTGGGCTACGAGCAGTACTTC. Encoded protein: CASSPQGVGYEQYF.

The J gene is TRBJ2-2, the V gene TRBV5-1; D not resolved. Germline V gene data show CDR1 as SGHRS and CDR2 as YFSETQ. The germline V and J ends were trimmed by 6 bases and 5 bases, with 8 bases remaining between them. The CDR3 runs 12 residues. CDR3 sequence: CASIPDTGELFF. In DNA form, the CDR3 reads TGCGCCAGCATCCCGGATACCGGGGAGCTGTTTTTT. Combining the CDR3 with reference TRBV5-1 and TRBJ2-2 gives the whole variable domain KAGVTQTPRYLIKTRGQQVTLSCSPISGHRSVSWYQQTPGQGLQFLFEYFSETQRNKGNFPGRFSGRQFSNSRSEMNVSTLELGDSALYLCASIPDTGELFFGEGSRLTVL.

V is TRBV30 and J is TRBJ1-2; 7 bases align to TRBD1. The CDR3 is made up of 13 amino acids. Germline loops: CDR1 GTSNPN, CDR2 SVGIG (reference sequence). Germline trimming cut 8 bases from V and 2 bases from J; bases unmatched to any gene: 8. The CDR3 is CAGGTVLNYGYTF. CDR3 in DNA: TGTGCCGGAGGGACAGTCTTAAACTATGGCTACACCTTC.

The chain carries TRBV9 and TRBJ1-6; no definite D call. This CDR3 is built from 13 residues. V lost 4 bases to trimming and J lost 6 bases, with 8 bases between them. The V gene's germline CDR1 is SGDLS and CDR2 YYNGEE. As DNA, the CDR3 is TGTGCCAGCAGCCCAGTACTTAATTCACCCCTCCACTTT. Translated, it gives CASSPVLNSPLHF.